The subject of this entry is one T cell receptor (beta chain). Method: immunoSEQ multiplex PCR; TCRdb's copy keeps in-frame clones and lacks some. The sample lists a few hundred thousand clones; around nine tenths were seen once. These data belong to a study of blood T cell repertoires in COVID-19. The CDR3 totals 18 residues. Deletions cut 0 bases from V and 1 base from J, with 17 bases between. CDR1 and CDR2 (germline): SGDLS, YYNGEE. This TCR came from a woman aged 60-70 years who had recovered from COVID-19. The chain employs TRBV9 and TRBJ1-5, with a tentative D call TRBD1 (6 bases). The sample consisted of PBMCs or T cells enriched from blood (not recorded which). Here the CDR3 reads CASSVGTSGGMSNQPQHF. The CDR3 DNA follows: TGTGCCAGCAGCGTAGGGACGTCGGGGGGCATGAGCAATCAGCCCCAGCATTTT.